This TCR beta chain was found in a study of cytomegalovirus exposure and HLA in healthy donors. The primer mix had 60 Vbeta and 13 Jbeta primers. Sequencing used immunoSEQ multiplex PCR; TCRdb keeps in-frame clones, though not all of them. The table includes approximately 110,000 clones, about two thirds detected once. Notes on the study in general: TCR beta V- and J-gene trimming was later associated with a missense DCLRE1C variant.

As for this clone: Its antigen remains unidentified.

Sequenced material: PBMCs. This sequence was found in a man between 60 and 70 years old in good health and CMV-seropositive.

This CDR3 reads CASSTIGTSVDQPQHF. The CDR3 DNA reads TGTGCCAGCAGTACCATCGGGACATCAGTAGATCAGCCCCAGCATTTT. This chain joins TRBV28 and TRBJ1-5, with D possibly matching TRBD1 (6 bases). This CDR3 is 16 amino acids long. V lost 5 bases and J lost 5, with 19 bases in between. The germline gives CDR1 MDHEN, CDR2 SYDVKM.